These T cell receptor beta chains were read from a single sample in a study of blood T cell repertoires in COVID-19. Profiling relied on immunoSEQ multiplex PCR, and the TCRdb table lists in-frame clones only, not all of them. The data hold some 250,000 clones, with about nine tenths observed a single time. The source material was PBMCs or T cells enriched from blood (not recorded which). These receptors all stem from a human donor in a cohort exposed to, infected with or recovered from COVID-19 (not recorded which). The donor label of this sample is uncertain. Each CDR3 is given with its conserved first and last residue. The D gene is left open where the match is weak. Clone size, where shown, is once, few, many, or a class for clones that have expanded.

abundance: NA
v_gene: TRBV9
d_gene: NA
j_gene: TRBJ1-3
CDR3aa: CASSVEQGNTIYF
CDR3nt: TGTGCCAGCAGCGTAGAACAGGGAAACACCATATATTTT

abundance: NA
v_gene: TRBV7-9
d_gene: NA
j_gene: TRBJ1-5
CDR3aa: CASSLDEGQPQHF
CDR3nt: TGTGCCAGCAGCTTAGATGAGGGACAGCCCCAGCATTTT

abundance: NA
v_gene: TRBV7-9
d_gene: NA
j_gene: TRBJ2-3
CDR3aa: CASSHPLGAGSTDTQYF
CDR3nt: TGTGCCAGCAGCCACCCCCTGGGTGCAGGCAGCACAGATACGCAGTATTTT

abundance: NA
v_gene: TRBV21-1
d_gene: NA
j_gene: TRBJ1-2
CDR3aa: CASSSLIANYGYTF
CDR3nt: TGTGCCAGCAGCAGCCTTATAGCTAACTATGGCTACACCTTC

abundance: NA
v_gene: TRBV9
d_gene: TRBD1
j_gene: TRBJ1-4
CDR3aa: CASSADRDGEKLFF
CDR3nt: TGTGCCAGCAGCGCCGACAGGGACGGGGAAAAACTGTTTTTT

abundance: NA
v_gene: TRBV19
d_gene: NA
j_gene: TRBJ1-5
CDR3aa: CASISNPGSLSQPQHF
CDR3nt: TGTGCCAGTATATCGAATCCGGGAAGCCTGAGCCAGCCCCAGCATTTT

abundance: NA
v_gene: TRBV5-4
d_gene: NA
j_gene: TRBJ1-1
CDR3aa: CASGRRGMNTEAFF
CDR3nt: TGTGCCAGCGGGCGACGGGGTATGAACACTGAAGCTTTCTTT

abundance: NA
v_gene: TRBV30
d_gene: NA
j_gene: TRBJ2-7
CDR3aa: CAWSVRSEQYF
CDR3nt: TGTGCCTGGAGTGTACGGAGCGAGCAGTACTTC

abundance: NA
v_gene: TRBV3-1/TRBV3-2
d_gene: NA
j_gene: TRBJ2-5
CDR3aa: CASSPQGLQETQYF
CDR3nt: TGTGCCAGCAGCCCACAGGGCCTCCAAGAGACCCAGTACTTC

abundance: once
v_gene: TRBV7-2
d_gene: NA
j_gene: TRBJ1-6
CDR3aa: CASSFGGTNSPLHF
CDR3nt: TGTGCCAGCAGCTTCGGAGGTACTAATTCACCCCTCCACTTT

abundance: NA
v_gene: TRBV6-1
d_gene: TRBD2
j_gene: TRBJ2-1
CDR3aa: CASSDLAGDYNEQFF
CDR3nt: TGTGCCAGCAGTGATTTAGCGGGCGACTACAATGAGCAGTTCTTC

abundance: NA
v_gene: TRBV9
d_gene: NA
j_gene: TRBJ2-5
CDR3aa: CASSPNDRQETQYF
CDR3nt: TGTGCCAGCAGCCCCAACGACAGACAAGAGACCCAGTACTTC

abundance: NA
v_gene: TRBV9
d_gene: TRBD1
j_gene: TRBJ1-3
CDR3aa: CASSPLGRTGEGNTIYF
CDR3nt: TGTGCCAGCAGCCCCCTAGGCCGGACAGGGGAGGGAAACACCATATATTTT

abundance: NA
v_gene: TRBV27
d_gene: NA
j_gene: TRBJ2-2
CDR3aa: CASSDRDNANTGELFF
CDR3nt: TGTGCCAGCAGTGACCGGGACAACGCGAACACCGGGGAGCTGTTTTTT

abundance: NA
v_gene: TRBV7-2
d_gene: NA
j_gene: TRBJ2-7
CDR3aa: CASSLFTSYEQYF
CDR3nt: TGTGCCAGCAGCTTATTCACTTCCTACGAGCAGTACTTC

abundance: NA
v_gene: TRBV5-1
d_gene: NA
j_gene: TRBJ2-1
CDR3aa: CASSLGVGGVYNEQFF
CDR3nt: TGCGCCAGCAGCTTGGGAGTAGGGGGGGTCTACAATGAGCAGTTCTTC

abundance: NA
v_gene: TRBV10-3
d_gene: TRBD1
j_gene: TRBJ1-3
CDR3aa: CAISEGSTGGNTIYF
CDR3nt: TGTGCCATCAGTGAGGGGTCGACAGGGGGAAACACCATATATTTT

abundance: NA
v_gene: TRBV7-7
d_gene: TRBD2
j_gene: TRBJ2-3
CDR3aa: CASSSGTSDTDTQYF
CDR3nt: TGTGCCAGCAGCTCCGGGACTAGCGACACAGATACGCAGTATTTT

abundance: NA
v_gene: TRBV6-1
d_gene: NA
j_gene: TRBJ1-2
CDR3aa: CASSETLGSYGYTF
CDR3nt: TGTGCCAGCAGTGAGACCCTAGGTAGCTATGGCTACACCTTC

abundance: NA
v_gene: TRBV5-8
d_gene: TRBD1
j_gene: TRBJ2-1
CDR3aa: CASSLGQGFNEQFF
CDR3nt: TGTGCCAGCAGCTTGGGACAGGGTTTTAATGAGCAGTTCTTC

abundance: NA
v_gene: TRBV5-4
d_gene: TRBD1
j_gene: TRBJ1-2
CDR3aa: CASSSYRGDLDGYTF
CDR3nt: TGTGCCAGCAGCTCGTACAGGGGTGATTTGGATGGCTACACCTTC

abundance: NA
v_gene: TRBV30
d_gene: NA
j_gene: TRBJ1-2
CDR3aa: CAWSVGGKDYGYTF
CDR3nt: TGTGCCTGGAGTGTCGGGGGGAAGGACTATGGCTACACCTTC

abundance: NA
v_gene: TRBV18
d_gene: TRBD1
j_gene: TRBJ1-1
CDR3aa: CASSGDRNTEAFF
CDR3nt: TGTGCCAGCTCGGGGGACAGAAACACTGAAGCTTTCTTT

abundance: NA
v_gene: TRBV7-6
d_gene: NA
j_gene: TRBJ2-7
CDR3aa: CASSPEWGGDAYEQYF
CDR3nt: TGTGCCAGCAGCCCTGAGTGGGGAGGAGATGCCTACGAGCAGTACTTC

abundance: NA
v_gene: TRBV4-1
d_gene: TRBD1
j_gene: TRBJ2-3
CDR3aa: CASLGQGGTDTQYF
CDR3nt: TGCGCCAGCCTCGGACAGGGGGGCACAGATACGCAGTATTTT

abundance: NA
v_gene: TRBV18
d_gene: TRBD1
j_gene: TRBJ1-3
CDR3aa: CASSPRTGTGNTIYF
CDR3nt: TGTGCCAGCTCACCACGGACAGGGACTGGAAACACCATATATTTT

abundance: NA
v_gene: TRBV11-2
d_gene: TRBD1
j_gene: TRBJ2-4
CDR3aa: CASSPFGGQGFENIQYF
CDR3nt: TGTGCCAGCAGCCCATTCGGGGGACAGGGCTTCGAAAACATTCAGTACTTC

abundance: NA
v_gene: TRBV9
d_gene: NA
j_gene: TRBJ1-4
CDR3aa: CASSVGEATNEKLFF
CDR3nt: TGTGCCAGCAGCGTGGGTGAGGCAACTAATGAAAAACTGTTTTTT

abundance: NA
v_gene: TRBV11-1
d_gene: NA
j_gene: TRBJ1-1
CDR3aa: CASSSQGGHTEAFF
CDR3nt: TGTGCCAGCAGCTCACAGGGAGGGCACACTGAAGCTTTCTTT

abundance: NA
v_gene: TRBV7-8
d_gene: NA
j_gene: TRBJ1-5
CDR3aa: CASSLARLGNQPQHF
CDR3nt: TGTGCCAGCAGCTTGGCCCGTTTGGGCAATCAGCCCCAGCATTTT

abundance: NA
v_gene: TRBV25-1
d_gene: NA
j_gene: TRBJ2-1
CDR3aa: CASSEQGFEQFF
CDR3nt: TGTGCCAGCAGTGAACAGGGTTTTGAGCAGTTCTTC

abundance: NA
v_gene: TRBV7-3
d_gene: NA
j_gene: TRBJ1-1
CDR3aa: CASSPTHWSTEAFF
CDR3nt: TGTGCCAGCAGCCCGACGCATTGGAGCACTGAAGCTTTCTTT

abundance: NA
v_gene: TRBV19
d_gene: TRBD1
j_gene: TRBJ1-2
CDR3aa: CASAPDRYYGYTF
CDR3nt: TGTGCCAGCGCTCCGGACAGGTACTATGGCTACACCTTC

abundance: NA
v_gene: TRBV15
d_gene: TRBD2
j_gene: TRBJ2-3
CDR3aa: CATSRDLGLVGTDTQYF
CDR3nt: TGTGCCACCAGCAGAGATCTGGGACTAGTGGGCACAGATACGCAGTATTTT

abundance: NA
v_gene: TRBV6-5
d_gene: NA
j_gene: TRBJ1-6
CDR3aa: CASSLQGKQRSPLHF
CDR3nt: TGTGCCAGCAGTCTCCAGGGGAAGCAGAGATCACCCCTCCACTTT

abundance: NA
v_gene: TRBV10-3
d_gene: TRBD1
j_gene: TRBJ1-2
CDR3aa: CAISVLGQGAPGYTF
CDR3nt: TGTGCCATCAGTGTACTCGGACAGGGGGCGCCCGGCTACACCTTC

abundance: NA
v_gene: TRBV2
d_gene: NA
j_gene: TRBJ2-7
CDR3aa: CASSPQGRGYEQYF
CDR3nt: TGTGCCAGCAGCCCTCAGGGGCGAGGGTACGAGCAGTACTTC

abundance: NA
v_gene: TRBV24-1
d_gene: NA
j_gene: TRBJ1-5
CDR3aa: CATQESNQPQHF
CDR3nt: TGTGCCACCCAGGAAAGCAATCAGCCCCAGCATTTT

abundance: NA
v_gene: TRBV6-1
d_gene: TRBD2
j_gene: TRBJ2-3
CDR3aa: CASSEARGGTDTQYF
CDR3nt: TGTGCCAGCAGTGAAGCGCGCGGGGGGACAGATACGCAGTATTTT

abundance: NA
v_gene: TRBV18
d_gene: NA
j_gene: TRBJ2-1
CDR3aa: CASSSLSMRASGNEQFF
CDR3nt: TGTGCCAGCTCATCCCTCTCTATGAGAGCTTCGGGGAATGAGCAGTTCTTC

abundance: once
v_gene: TRBV4-1
d_gene: NA
j_gene: TRBJ1-1
CDR3aa: CASSQVRGNTEAFF
CDR3nt: TGCGCCAGCAGCCAAGTTAGGGGGAACACTGAAGCTTTCTTT

abundance: NA
v_gene: TRBV5-1
d_gene: TRBD1
j_gene: TRBJ1-3
CDR3aa: CASSRKAGQGSGNTIYF
CDR3nt: TGCGCCAGCAGCAGGAAAGCGGGACAGGGGTCTGGAAACACCATATATTTT